This T cell receptor (beta chain) was captured by sequencing in a study of chemoradiotherapy in HPV16-positive cancers. Some clones are missing from TCRdb's copy, which holds only in-frame ones; the method was immunoSEQ multiplex PCR. The table includes about 16,000 clones, approximately 70% detected once. The J segment lost 6 bases and the V segment lost 4 bases, leaving 6 bases of the junction unmatched. The V gene's germline CDR1 is SQVTM and CDR2 ANQGSEA. This CDR3 has 14 amino acids. The source was tumor tissue, collected from a patient who underwent chemoradiotherapy. The TCR originated in a human donor with HPV-associated anogenital cancer. This chain uses TRBV29-1 with TRBJ2-2; 9 bases are a match to TRBD2. This CDR3 is CSVGGGRGAGELFF. The CDR3 DNA reads as TGCAGCGTTGGAGGCGGGAGGGGCGCCGGGGAGCTGTTTTTT.